This T cell receptor (beta chain) was observed in a study of T cell responses to AZD1222 COVID-19 vaccine. V dropped 1 base and J dropped 7 bases, with 14 bases sitting between them. Germline-derived CDR1 and CDR2 are SGHVS and FNYEAQ. The CDR3 has 15 amino acids. The method was immunoSEQ multiplex PCR; TCRdb's version includes in-frame clones alone and lacks a portion of them. The table shows 140,000 to 150,000 clones, with under 95% occurring only once. This sequence joins TRBV7-6 and TRBJ2-1; D may be TRBD1 (6 bases). The TCR comes from an adult who received the MenACWY meningococcal vaccine as a control. The material sequenced was peripheral blood, taken 28 days after the second dose of the MenACWY control vaccine. This chain's CDR3 is CASSLGGGRGNEQFF. Here the CDR3 DNA reads TGTGCCAGCAGCTTAGGAGGGGGTAGGGGTAATGAGCAGTTCTTC.